This T cell receptor (beta chain) came from a study of beta chain features in type 1 diabetes (dated by TCRdb to between 2018 and 2020). Background for the entire study: Mean age, gender distribution, total cell number and subset yield were not different between patients and healthy donors. A total of 100 million to 110 million sorted cells were examined across all samples, and a strong correlation was observed between cell number per subset and RNA yield. The study compared the TCRB repertoires of sorted circulating CD4+ T cell subsets in recently diagnosed type 1 diabetes patients with those in matched healthy donors. Regulatory and stem cell-like memory subsets were obtained from only 8 patients and about 8 healthy donors, while naive and central memory subsets were obtained from all 30 or so donors. The full study reports these points: Shorter templates might have been favored by PCR, but patient and control samples were amplified and corrected together, so both groups would have been affected equally by any skew. Only small numbers of individuals were included in the HLA sub-analyses, which left unresolved whether HLA type had any influence on TCRB rearrangement. Because cDNA was sequenced instead of genomic DNA, highly expressing activated cells could be over-represented, though the groups showed no difference in activation or CD3 levels. A moderate but significant shortening of TCRB CDR3 length was observed in type 1 diabetes patients in all four CD4+ subsets. Patients with type 1 diabetes made fewer insertions and deleted more nucleotides at VDJ recombination sites, implying thymic rearrangement abnormalities. Naive, central memory and regulatory TCRB repertoires appeared to be more similar among patients than among healthy donors.

From each donor, a single peripheral blood sample of around 120 mL on average was drawn into heparinised tubes. A BD FACSAria II was used to sort naive, central memory, regulatory and stem cell-like memory CD4+ T cells with a panel that included CD45RO, CCR7, CD25, CD127, CD95 and CD27. Every sorted population had a purity above 95%. PBMCs were separated immediately by Lymphoprep density gradient centrifugation and were stained directly, without being cultured. So that batch effects would be minimized, each experiment stained and sorted samples in pairs, pairing one healthy donor with one patient. To note about this clone: This clone's antigen is unknown. Base qualities were left out, and no much larger clone turns up one base away.

All of the isolated RNA was reverse transcribed with the High Capacity cDNA Reverse Transcription Kit, so expressed TCRB transcripts were sequenced. Deep immunoSEQ sequencing was applied to naive, central memory and regulatory T cell samples, giving an average of about 3.7 million total reads per sample. After sorted cells were lysed in RLT buffer, RNA was extracted with DNase-treated RNeasy Micro or Mini kits, with the choice depending on cell number. Each cell subset was processed separately to prevent cross-contamination, with patient and healthy donor samples processed together. TCRB sequences were amplified from cDNA with the immunoSEQ multiplex PCR, producing 87-bp fragments spanning the CDR3 region. The amplicons were sequenced using the Illumina HiSeq platform. The authors processed their data as follows. Synthetic template baselines were used to correct PCR bias computationally, reads within Hamming distance 2 were collapsed together, and singletons that could not be merged were discarded. Reads were aligned against IMGT so that V, D and J genes, CDR3 length and insertions or deletions at six rearrangement sites could be assigned. Within each subset, clonotype counts were normalized to sorted cell number, and only after that were true diversity and Gini coefficients computed with the tcR R package. Repertoire sharing was quantified using the overlap coefficient calculated on TCRB nucleotide sequences. The table comes from immuneACCESS by way of TCRdb, which keeps in-frame sequences with V and J called. Part of the clones is missing from these tables; in studies checked, under half for an unresolved V gene and the rest for unknown reasons. The DNA was the basis for D and trimming; V, J and clone size are from that table. The sample table records over 300,000 clones; 8% of these occur just once. The ten top clones hold 0.44% of the sample.

Inclusive of the bounding cysteine and phenylalanine, the CDR3 is 12 residues long. Just the 36-base CDR3 DNA is kept, in frame starting at base 1. Trimming removed 6 bases from V and 5 bases from J, leaving 7 bases between the germline ends. CDR1 and CDR2, looked up from the germline V gene, are SNHLY and FYNNEI. The chain links TRBV2 with TRBJ2-2; the D gene cannot be named for sure. The clonotype comes from a woman aged 18-29 years in good health. The sequenced material came from central memory CD4+ T cells from blood. The DNA sequence is TGTGCCAGCAGGTTGAGAACCGGGGAGCTGTTTTTT. It encodes CASRLRTGELFF. With all but the CDR3 taken from the reference TRBV2 and TRBJ2-2 genes, the full variable domain is: EPEVTQTPSHQVTQMGQEVILRCVPISNHLYFYWYRQILGQKVEFLVSFYNNEISEKSEIFDDQFSVERPDGSNFTLKIRSTKLEDSAMYFCASRLRTGELFFGEGSRLTVL.